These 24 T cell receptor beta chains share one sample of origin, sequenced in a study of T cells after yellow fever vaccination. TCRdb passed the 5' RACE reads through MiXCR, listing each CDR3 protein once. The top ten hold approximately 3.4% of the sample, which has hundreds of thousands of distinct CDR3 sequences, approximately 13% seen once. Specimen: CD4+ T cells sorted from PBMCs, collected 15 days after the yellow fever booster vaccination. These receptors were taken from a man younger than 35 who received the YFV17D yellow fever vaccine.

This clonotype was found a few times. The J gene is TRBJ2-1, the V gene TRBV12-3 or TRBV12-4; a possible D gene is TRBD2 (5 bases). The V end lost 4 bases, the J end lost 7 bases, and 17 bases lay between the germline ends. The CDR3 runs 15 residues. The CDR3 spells CASSYGPSGYNEQFF. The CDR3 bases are TGTGCCAGCAGTTATGGCCCCTCGGGGTATAATGAGCAGTTCTTC.

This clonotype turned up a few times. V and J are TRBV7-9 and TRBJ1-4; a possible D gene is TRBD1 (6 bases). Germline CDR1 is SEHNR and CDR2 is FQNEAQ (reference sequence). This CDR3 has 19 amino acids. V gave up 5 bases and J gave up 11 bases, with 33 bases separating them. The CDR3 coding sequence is TGTGCCAGCAGCACACCCCGGGGGGGGCTGGCGTCCCTCGACCGGAAACTGTTTTTT. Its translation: CASSTPRGGLASLDRKLFF.

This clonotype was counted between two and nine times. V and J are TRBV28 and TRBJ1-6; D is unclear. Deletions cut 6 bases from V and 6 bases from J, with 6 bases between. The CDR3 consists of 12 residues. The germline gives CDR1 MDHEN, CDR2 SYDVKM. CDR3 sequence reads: CASRTANSPLHF. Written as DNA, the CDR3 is TGTGCCAGCAGGACGGCTAATTCACCCCTCCACTTT.

The CDR3 is CASRRRAGDSPLHF. The CDR3 DNA reads as TGTGCCAGCAGACGACGGGCAGGTGATTCACCCCTCCACTTT. The rearrangement links TRBV7-2 to TRBJ1-6; unclear D gene. CDR1 is SGHTA, CDR2 FQGNSA, per germline. Trimming took off 6 bases at V and 8 bases at J, with 14 bases between the two ends. This CDR3 has 14 amino acids.

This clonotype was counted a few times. CDR3 residues: CASSSSGSRGQYV. CDR3 coding DNA: TGTGCCAGCAGCTCCTCGGGCAGCCGGGGGCAGTACGTC. V usage is TRBV21-1 and J usage is TRBJ2-7; TRBD1 is taken as the D call from the table, unchecked against the DNA. TRBV21-1 is given as a pseudogene. The CDR3 sequence is 13 residues long.

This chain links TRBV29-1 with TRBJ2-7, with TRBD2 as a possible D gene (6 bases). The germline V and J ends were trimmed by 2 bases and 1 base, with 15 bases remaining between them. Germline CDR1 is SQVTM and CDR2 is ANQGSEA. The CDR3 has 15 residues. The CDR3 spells CSVEYGRDGSYEQYF. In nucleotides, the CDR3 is TGCAGCGTTGAATATGGGCGGGACGGTTCCTACGAGCAGTACTTC.

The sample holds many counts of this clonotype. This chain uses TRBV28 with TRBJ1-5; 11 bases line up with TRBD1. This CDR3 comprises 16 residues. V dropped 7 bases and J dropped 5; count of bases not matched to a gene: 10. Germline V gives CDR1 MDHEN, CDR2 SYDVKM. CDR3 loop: CASNAPGQGDHQPQHF. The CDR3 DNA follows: TGTGCCAGCAATGCTCCGGGACAGGGGGACCATCAGCCCCAGCATTTT.

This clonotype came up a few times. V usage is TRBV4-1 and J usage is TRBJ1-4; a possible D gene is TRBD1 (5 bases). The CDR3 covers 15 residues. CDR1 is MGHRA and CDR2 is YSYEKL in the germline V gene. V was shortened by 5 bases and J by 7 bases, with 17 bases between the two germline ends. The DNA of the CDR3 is TGCGCCAGCAGCGTCCGGGACTCCAACGCTGAAAAACTGTTTTTT. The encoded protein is CASSVRDSNAEKLFF.

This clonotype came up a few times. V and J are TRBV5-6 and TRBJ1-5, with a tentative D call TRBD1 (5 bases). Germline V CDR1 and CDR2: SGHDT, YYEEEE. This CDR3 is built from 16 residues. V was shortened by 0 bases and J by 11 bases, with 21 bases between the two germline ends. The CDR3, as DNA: TGTGCCAGCAGCTTGGGGGGCGCCCGCGCCGTAGAGACCCAGCATTTT. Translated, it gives CASSLGGARAVETQHF.

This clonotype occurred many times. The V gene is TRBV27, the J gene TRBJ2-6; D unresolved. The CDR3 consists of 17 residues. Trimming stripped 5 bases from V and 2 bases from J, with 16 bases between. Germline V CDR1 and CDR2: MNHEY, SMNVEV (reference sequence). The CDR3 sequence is CASSPMVGVAGANVLTF. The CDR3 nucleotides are TGTGCCAGCAGTCCCATGGTGGGTGTCGCTGGGGCCAACGTCCTGACTTTC.

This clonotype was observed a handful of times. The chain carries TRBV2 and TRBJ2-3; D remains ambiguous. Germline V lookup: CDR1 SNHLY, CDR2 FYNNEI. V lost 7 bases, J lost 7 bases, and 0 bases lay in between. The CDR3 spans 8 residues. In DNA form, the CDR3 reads TGTGCCAGCAATACGCAGTATTTT. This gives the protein CASNTQYF.

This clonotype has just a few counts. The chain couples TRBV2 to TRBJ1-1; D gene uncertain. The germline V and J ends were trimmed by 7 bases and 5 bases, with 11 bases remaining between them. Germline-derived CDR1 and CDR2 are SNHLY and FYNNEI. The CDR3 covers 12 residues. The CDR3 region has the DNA TGTGCCAGCACCCCAATCAGGACTGAAGCTTTCTTT. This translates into CASTPIRTEAFF.

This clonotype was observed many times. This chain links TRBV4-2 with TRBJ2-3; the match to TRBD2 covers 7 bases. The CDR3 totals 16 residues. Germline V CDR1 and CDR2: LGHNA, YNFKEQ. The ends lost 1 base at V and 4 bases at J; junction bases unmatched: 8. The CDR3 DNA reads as TGTGCCAGCAGCCAAGCGGCTAGCGGTGTCGCAGATACGCAGTATTTT. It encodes CASSQAASGVADTQYF.

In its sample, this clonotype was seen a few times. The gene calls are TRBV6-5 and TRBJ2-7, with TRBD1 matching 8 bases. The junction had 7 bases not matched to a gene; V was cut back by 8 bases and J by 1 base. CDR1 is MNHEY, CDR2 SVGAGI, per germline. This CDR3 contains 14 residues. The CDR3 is CASARDRRSYEQYF. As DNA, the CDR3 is TGTGCCAGCGCCCGGGACAGGCGATCCTACGAGCAGTACTTC.

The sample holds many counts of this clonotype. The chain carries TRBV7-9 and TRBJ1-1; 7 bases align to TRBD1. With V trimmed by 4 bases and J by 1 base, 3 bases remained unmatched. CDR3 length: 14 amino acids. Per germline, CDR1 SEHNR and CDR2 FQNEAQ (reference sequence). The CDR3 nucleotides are TGTGCCAGCAGCTACAGGGGTGAGAACACTGAAGCTTTCTTT. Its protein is CASSYRGENTEAFF.

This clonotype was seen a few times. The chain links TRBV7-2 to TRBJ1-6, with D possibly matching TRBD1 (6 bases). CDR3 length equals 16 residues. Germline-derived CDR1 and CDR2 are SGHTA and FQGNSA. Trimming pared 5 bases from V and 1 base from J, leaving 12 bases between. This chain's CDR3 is CASSQAQGSYNSPLHF. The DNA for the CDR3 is TGTGCCAGCAGCCAAGCCCAGGGGTCCTATAATTCACCCCTCCACTTT.

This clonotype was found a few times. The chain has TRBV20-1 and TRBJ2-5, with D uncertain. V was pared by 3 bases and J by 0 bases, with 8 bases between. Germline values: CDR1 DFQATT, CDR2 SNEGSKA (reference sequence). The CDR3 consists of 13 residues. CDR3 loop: CSARGWDQETQYF. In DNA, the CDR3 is TGCAGTGCTAGGGGGTGGGACCAAGAGACCCAGTACTTC.

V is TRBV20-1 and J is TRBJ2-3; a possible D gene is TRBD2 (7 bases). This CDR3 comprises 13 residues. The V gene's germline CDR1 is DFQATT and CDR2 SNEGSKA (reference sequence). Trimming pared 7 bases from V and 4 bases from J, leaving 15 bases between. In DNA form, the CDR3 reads TGCAGTGTCAGTTCGGGGGGCGCAGATACGCAGTATTTT. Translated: CSVSSGGADTQYF.

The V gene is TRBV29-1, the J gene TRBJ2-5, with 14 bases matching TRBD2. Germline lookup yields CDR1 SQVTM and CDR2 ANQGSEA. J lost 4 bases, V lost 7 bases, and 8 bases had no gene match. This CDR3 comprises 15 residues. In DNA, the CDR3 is TGCAGCGACGGACTAGCGGGGGGCTCAGGAGAGACCCAGTACTTC. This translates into CSDGLAGGSGETQYF.

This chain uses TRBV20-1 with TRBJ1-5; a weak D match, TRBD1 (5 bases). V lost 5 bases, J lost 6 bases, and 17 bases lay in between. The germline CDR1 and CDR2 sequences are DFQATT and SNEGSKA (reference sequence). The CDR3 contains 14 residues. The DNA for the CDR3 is TGCAGTGCTTCAGAGGGGAACCGGGTTCAGCCCCAGCATTTT. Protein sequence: CSASEGNRVQPQHF.

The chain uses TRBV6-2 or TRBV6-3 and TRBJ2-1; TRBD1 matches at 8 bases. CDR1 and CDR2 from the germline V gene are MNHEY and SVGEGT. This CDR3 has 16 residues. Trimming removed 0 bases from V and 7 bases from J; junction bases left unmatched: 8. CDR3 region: CASSYSTGGPQNEQFF. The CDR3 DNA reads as TGTGCCAGCAGTTACTCTACAGGGGGTCCTCAAAATGAGCAGTTCTTC.

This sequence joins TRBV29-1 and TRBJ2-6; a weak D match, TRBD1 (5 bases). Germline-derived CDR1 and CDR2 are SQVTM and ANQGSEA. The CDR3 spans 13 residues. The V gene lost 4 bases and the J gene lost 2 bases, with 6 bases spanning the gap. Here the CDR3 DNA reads TGCAGCGTTGCACAGGCTGGGGCCAACGTCCTGACTTTC. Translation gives CSVAQAGANVLTF.

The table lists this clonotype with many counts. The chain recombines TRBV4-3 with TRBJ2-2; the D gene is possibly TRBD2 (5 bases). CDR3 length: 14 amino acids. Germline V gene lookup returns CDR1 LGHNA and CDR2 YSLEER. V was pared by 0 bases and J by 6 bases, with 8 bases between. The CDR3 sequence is CASSQEAGPGELFF. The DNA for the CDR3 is TGCGCCAGCAGCCAAGAGGCGGGCCCCGGGGAGCTGTTTTTT.

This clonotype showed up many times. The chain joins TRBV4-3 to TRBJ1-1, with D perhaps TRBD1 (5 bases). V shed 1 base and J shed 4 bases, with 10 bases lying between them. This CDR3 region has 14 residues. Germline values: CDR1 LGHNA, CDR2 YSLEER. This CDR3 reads CASSQAGRVTEAFF. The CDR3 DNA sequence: TGCGCCAGCAGCCAAGCGGGCAGGGTCACTGAAGCTTTCTTT.